This paragraph covers one TCR beta chain sequence. Its antigen is unidentified. Chemo-refractory metastatic non-small-cell lung cancer patients were treated with focal radiation plus CTLA-4 blockade with ipilimumab. The sample is drawn from a study of radiotherapy plus CTLA-4 blockade in lung cancer. Across the study: Disease control reached 31%, with objective responses in approximately 17%. Study-wide results and caveats: Reports identified early blood T cell clone dynamics, with interferon-beta, as the best response predictor. After treatment with radiotherapy plus ipilimumab, TCR clones that came from the tumor expanded in blood.

Method: immunoSEQ multiplex PCR; TCRdb's copy keeps in-frame clones and lacks some. The profile shows about 50,000 clones, approximately 85% of them singletons. Trimming removed 2 bases from V and 5 bases from J, with 11 bases in between. Germline CDR1 is SGDLS and CDR2 is YYNGEE. There are 13 residues in the CDR3. The TCR originated in a human donor with non-small cell lung cancer whose response to radiotherapy plus ipilimumab could not be evaluated. The chain is built from TRBV9 and TRBJ2-7, with a possible D match to TRBD2 (5 bases). The sequenced sample was peripheral blood, obtained from a patient treated with radiotherapy plus ipilimumab. For the CDR3, the DNA is TGTGCCAGCAGCGTCGGGGAGAGCAACGAGCAGTACTTC. It codes for CASSVGESNEQYF.